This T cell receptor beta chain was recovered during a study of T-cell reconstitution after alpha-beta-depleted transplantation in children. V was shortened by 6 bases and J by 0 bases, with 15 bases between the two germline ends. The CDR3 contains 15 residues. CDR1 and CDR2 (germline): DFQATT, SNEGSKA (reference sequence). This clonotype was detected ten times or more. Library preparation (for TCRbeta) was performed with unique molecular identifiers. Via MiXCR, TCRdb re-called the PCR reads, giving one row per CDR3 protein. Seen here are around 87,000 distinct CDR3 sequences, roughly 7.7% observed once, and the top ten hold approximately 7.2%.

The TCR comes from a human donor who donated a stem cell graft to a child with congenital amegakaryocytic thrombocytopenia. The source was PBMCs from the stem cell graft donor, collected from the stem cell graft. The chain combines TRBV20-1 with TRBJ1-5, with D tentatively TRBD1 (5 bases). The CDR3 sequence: CSASLGGSSNQPQHF. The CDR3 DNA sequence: TGCAGTGCCTCTCTGGGGGGAAGTAGCAATCAGCCCCAGCATTTT.